The rows below give T cell receptor beta chains drawn from one sample of a study of control samples from healthy donors and cancer patients. The table came from immunoSEQ multiplex PCR; TCRdb's copy has only in-frame clones and leaves some out. Altogether 120,000 or so clones are present, approximately 92% being singletons, with the ten largest covering approximately 0.58%. Sample: PBMCs. The receptor set was obtained from a man aged 80 or over with head and neck cancer. CDR3s include the opening cysteine and the closing phenylalanine or tryptophan. A D gene is named only where the DNA matches it firmly. The size of a clone is reported for some rows only, either as once, few or many, or as a class for expanded clones.

v_call: TRBV13
d_call: -
j_call: TRBJ1-4
clone_size: -
cdr3_length: 12
cdr3_nt: TGTGCCAGCAGTTTCAAGGGCTCGAAACTGTTTTTT
cdr3_aa: CASSFKGSKLFF

v_call: TRBV7-2
d_call: TRBD1
j_call: TRBJ2-7
clone_size: -
cdr3_length: 15
cdr3_nt: TGTGCCAGCAGCTTCCGGACAGGGAGCTCCTACGAGCAGTACTTC
cdr3_aa: CASSFRTGSSYEQYF

v_call: TRBV7-9
d_call: -
j_call: TRBJ1-1
clone_size: -
cdr3_length: 13
cdr3_nt: TGTGCCAGCAGCTTAGAAGGTGGGACTGAAGCTTTCTTT
cdr3_aa: CASSLEGGTEAFF

v_call: TRBV19
d_call: -
j_call: TRBJ2-7
clone_size: -
cdr3_length: 13
cdr3_nt: TGTGCCAGTAGTTCGGGACCCCTGTACGAGCAGTACTTC
cdr3_aa: CASSSGPLYEQYF

v_call: TRBV19
d_call: -
j_call: TRBJ2-7
clone_size: -
cdr3_length: 13
cdr3_nt: TGTGCCAGTAGTATGGGTGTCACCTACGAGCAGTACTTC
cdr3_aa: CASSMGVTYEQYF

v_call: TRBV29-1
d_call: -
j_call: TRBJ1-1
clone_size: -
cdr3_length: 13
cdr3_nt: TGCAGCGTTGAGAGAGCTTTGAACACTGAAGCTTTCTTT
cdr3_aa: CSVERALNTEAFF

v_call: TRBV2
d_call: -
j_call: TRBJ2-7
clone_size: -
cdr3_length: 13
cdr3_nt: TGTGCCAGCGGGGTTTCGGGGTCCTACGAGCAGTACTTC
cdr3_aa: CASGVSGSYEQYF

v_call: TRBV21-1
d_call: -
j_call: TRBJ2-7
clone_size: -
cdr3_length: 16
cdr3_nt: TGTGCCAGTGACAGCGGGGTTGGGACAGGGGAAGACGAGCAGTACTTC
cdr3_aa: CASDSGVGTGEDEQYF

v_call: TRBV18
d_call: -
j_call: TRBJ2-3
clone_size: once
cdr3_length: 14
cdr3_nt: TGTGCCAGCTCACCGATCGCAGCAACAGATACGCAGTATTTT
cdr3_aa: CASSPIAATDTQYF

v_call: TRBV10-3
d_call: TRBD1
j_call: TRBJ2-1
clone_size: -
cdr3_length: 15
cdr3_nt: TGTGCCATCAGGGAACACAGGGGCGGCTACAATGAGCAGTTCTTC
cdr3_aa: CAIREHRGGYNEQFF

v_call: TRBV18
d_call: -
j_call: TRBJ2-3
clone_size: -
cdr3_length: 17
cdr3_nt: TGTGCCAGCTCACCTATTCCGACAGGAGCTAGCACAGATACGCAGTATTTT
cdr3_aa: CASSPIPTGASTDTQYF

v_call: TRBV30
d_call: -
j_call: TRBJ1-3
clone_size: -
cdr3_length: 14
cdr3_nt: TGTGCCTGGCTTCCCCGGACATCAGGAAACACCATATATTTT
cdr3_aa: CAWLPRTSGNTIYF

v_call: TRBV11-2
d_call: -
j_call: TRBJ2-5
clone_size: -
cdr3_length: 13
cdr3_nt: TGTGCCAGCAGCTTATCCGCCGAAGAGACCCAGTACTTC
cdr3_aa: CASSLSAEETQYF

v_call: TRBV5-1
d_call: -
j_call: TRBJ1-2
clone_size: -
cdr3_length: 19
cdr3_nt: TGCGCCAGCAGAGGGACGGGGGCTCCCGGTGCCTCTTCTAACTATGGCTACACCTTC
cdr3_aa: CASRGTGAPGASSNYGYTF

v_call: TRBV5-1
d_call: -
j_call: TRBJ1-1
clone_size: few
cdr3_length: 15
cdr3_nt: TGCGCCAGCAGCTTGGTGCCGGGAAGGGGCACTGAAGCTTTCTTT
cdr3_aa: CASSLVPGRGTEAFF

v_call: TRBV13
d_call: -
j_call: TRBJ2-5
clone_size: once
cdr3_length: 11
cdr3_nt: TGTGCCAGCAGTCAGGGGGGCCGCCAGTACTTC
cdr3_aa: CASSQGGRQYF

v_call: TRBV15
d_call: -
j_call: TRBJ2-3
clone_size: once
cdr3_length: 17
cdr3_nt: TGTGCCACCAGCAGAGACTTACAGGGTTATTTAACAGATACGCAGTATTTT
cdr3_aa: CATSRDLQGYLTDTQYF

v_call: TRBV30
d_call: -
j_call: TRBJ2-7
clone_size: -
cdr3_length: 15
cdr3_nt: TGTGCCTGGACCGCTGGACTTTCCCGATCCTACGAGCAGTACTTC
cdr3_aa: CAWTAGLSRSYEQYF

v_call: TRBV7-7
d_call: TRBD1
j_call: TRBJ2-7
clone_size: -
cdr3_length: 16
cdr3_nt: TGTGCCAGCAGCTCGGGACAGGGCTTTCTCTCCTACGAGCAGTACTTC
cdr3_aa: CASSSGQGFLSYEQYF

v_call: TRBV19
d_call: TRBD1
j_call: TRBJ1-5
clone_size: -
cdr3_length: 17
cdr3_nt: TGTGCCAGTACCATCGGGGCCGGGACAGCCTACAATCAGCCCCAGCATTTT
cdr3_aa: CASTIGAGTAYNQPQHF

v_call: TRBV10-3
d_call: -
j_call: TRBJ2-7
clone_size: -
cdr3_length: 13
cdr3_nt: TGTGCCATCAGTCCCGAGGGGGTTGGGCGGAGGTACTTC
cdr3_aa: CAISPEGVGRRYF

v_call: TRBV6-5
d_call: TRBD1
j_call: TRBJ1-5
clone_size: -
cdr3_length: 15
cdr3_nt: TGTGCCAGCAGTCCCCGGGACAGATTCAATCAGCCCCAGCATTTT
cdr3_aa: CASSPRDRFNQPQHF

v_call: TRBV19
d_call: -
j_call: TRBJ2-5
clone_size: -
cdr3_length: 14
cdr3_nt: TGTGCCAGTAGTATAAGGGGTTGGGGAGAGACCCAGTACTTC
cdr3_aa: CASSIRGWGETQYF

v_call: TRBV15
d_call: -
j_call: TRBJ1-1
clone_size: -
cdr3_length: 14
cdr3_nt: TGTGCCACCAGCAGACAGGGGTTTGTCACTGAAGCTTTCTTT
cdr3_aa: CATSRQGFVTEAFF

v_call: TRBV3-1/TRBV3-2
d_call: TRBD1
j_call: TRBJ1-6
clone_size: -
cdr3_length: 16
cdr3_nt: TGTGCCAGCAGTCAGGACAGGGGGTATTATAATTCACCCCTCCACTTT
cdr3_aa: CASSQDRGYYNSPLHF

v_call: TRBV18
d_call: TRBD1
j_call: TRBJ1-4
clone_size: -
cdr3_length: 12
cdr3_nt: TGTGCCAGCTCACCTGACAGGGAGAAACTGTTTTTT
cdr3_aa: CASSPDREKLFF

v_call: TRBV24-1
d_call: -
j_call: TRBJ2-1
clone_size: -
cdr3_length: 14
cdr3_nt: TGTGCCACCAGTGATTCCGGATCCAACAATGAGCAGTTCTTC
cdr3_aa: CATSDSGSNNEQFF

v_call: TRBV7-9
d_call: TRBD1
j_call: TRBJ1-4
clone_size: -
cdr3_length: 14
cdr3_nt: TGTGCCAGCAGTCGCCGGGACAGGGATGAAAAACTGTTTTTT
cdr3_aa: CASSRRDRDEKLFF

v_call: TRBV3-1/TRBV3-2
d_call: -
j_call: TRBJ1-1
clone_size: -
cdr3_length: 14
cdr3_nt: TGTGCCAGCAGCCAAGCTCAGGGTTCCACTGAAGCTTTCTTT
cdr3_aa: CASSQAQGSTEAFF

v_call: TRBV7-6
d_call: -
j_call: TRBJ2-4
clone_size: -
cdr3_length: 17
cdr3_nt: TGTGCCAGCAGCCCCCGATTTAGCCTCGGGTCCAAAAACATTCAGTACTTC
cdr3_aa: CASSPRFSLGSKNIQYF

v_call: TRBV30
d_call: -
j_call: TRBJ1-1
clone_size: few
cdr3_length: 14
cdr3_nt: TGTGCCTGGACGTGGTCTAGACGGAACACTGAAGCTTTCTTT
cdr3_aa: CAWTWSRRNTEAFF

v_call: TRBV5-4
d_call: TRBD1
j_call: TRBJ2-7
clone_size: -
cdr3_length: 15
cdr3_nt: TGTGCCAGCAGCTCCTGGACAGGGAGTGTCGGAGAGCAGTACTTC
cdr3_aa: CASSSWTGSVGEQYF

v_call: TRBV11-2
d_call: -
j_call: TRBJ1-3
clone_size: -
cdr3_length: 17
cdr3_nt: TGTGCCAGCAGCTTAGGGCTTAATGGCGCCTCTGGAAACACCATATATTTT
cdr3_aa: CASSLGLNGASGNTIYF

v_call: TRBV6-5
d_call: -
j_call: TRBJ2-3
clone_size: -
cdr3_length: 15
cdr3_nt: TGTGCCAGCAGACCGGGGGAATTAAGCACAGATACGCAGTATTTT
cdr3_aa: CASRPGELSTDTQYF

v_call: TRBV19
d_call: -
j_call: TRBJ1-1
clone_size: -
cdr3_length: 17
cdr3_nt: TGTGCCAGTAGTCCGCCTATGGTCAGGAGTTTAAACACTGAAGCTTTCTTT
cdr3_aa: CASSPPMVRSLNTEAFF

v_call: TRBV11-2
d_call: -
j_call: TRBJ1-2
clone_size: -
cdr3_length: 17
cdr3_nt: TGTGCCAGCAGCTTAGTACAGGGCGGAGGGGCTAACTATGGCTACACCTTC
cdr3_aa: CASSLVQGGGANYGYTF

v_call: TRBV6-6
d_call: -
j_call: TRBJ1-5
clone_size: -
cdr3_length: 15
cdr3_nt: TGTGCCAGCAGTTCTAGACCTGGAGGGGATCAGCCCCAGCATTTT
cdr3_aa: CASSSRPGGDQPQHF

v_call: TRBV7-9
d_call: -
j_call: TRBJ2-5
clone_size: -
cdr3_length: 15
cdr3_nt: TGTGCCAGCAGCTTAACCCCCTCAAGAGGAGAGACCCAGTACTTC
cdr3_aa: CASSLTPSRGETQYF

v_call: TRBV3-1/TRBV3-2
d_call: -
j_call: TRBJ2-3
clone_size: -
cdr3_length: 16
cdr3_nt: TGTGCCAGCAGCCCCCTGAGGGGATATGGGACAGATACGCAGTATTTT
cdr3_aa: CASSPLRGYGTDTQYF

v_call: TRBV4-3
d_call: TRBD1
j_call: TRBJ2-3
clone_size: -
cdr3_length: 15
cdr3_nt: TGCGCCAGCAGCCAAGTGGGACAGCACACAGATACGCAGTATTTT
cdr3_aa: CASSQVGQHTDTQYF

v_call: TRBV5-5
d_call: -
j_call: TRBJ1-1
clone_size: -
cdr3_length: 14
cdr3_nt: TGTGCCAGCAGCTCTCAGAGGGGCTACACTGAAGCTTTCTTT
cdr3_aa: CASSSQRGYTEAFF

v_call: TRBV7-9
d_call: -
j_call: TRBJ2-2
clone_size: -
cdr3_length: 15
cdr3_nt: TGTGCCAGCAGCTATCAGCGGGCGGCCCCCGGGGAGCTGTTTTTT
cdr3_aa: CASSYQRAAPGELFF

v_call: TRBV6-6
d_call: -
j_call: TRBJ1-1
clone_size: -
cdr3_length: 14
cdr3_nt: TGTGCCAGCAGTTCGCGACAGGCACTGATTGGAGCTTTCTTT
cdr3_aa: CASSSRQALIGAFF

v_call: TRBV2
d_call: -
j_call: TRBJ1-2
clone_size: -
cdr3_length: 14
cdr3_nt: TGTGCCAGCAGAATGACAGGCCTCTCCTATGGCTACACCTTC
cdr3_aa: CASRMTGLSYGYTF

v_call: TRBV20-1
d_call: -
j_call: TRBJ2-5
clone_size: -
cdr3_length: 10
cdr3_nt: TGCAGTGCCCAGTTGGAGACCCAGTACTTC
cdr3_aa: CSAQLETQYF

v_call: TRBV18
d_call: TRBD1
j_call: TRBJ1-1
clone_size: -
cdr3_length: 14
cdr3_nt: TGTGCCAGCTCATCGACAGGGAAGAACACTGAAGCTTTCTTT
cdr3_aa: CASSSTGKNTEAFF

v_call: TRBV5-1
d_call: -
j_call: TRBJ2-6
clone_size: -
cdr3_length: 14
cdr3_nt: TGCGCCAGCAGCTGGGACTCTGGGGCCAACGTCCTGACTTTC
cdr3_aa: CASSWDSGANVLTF

v_call: TRBV5-4
d_call: TRBD2
j_call: TRBJ2-1
clone_size: few
cdr3_length: 15
cdr3_nt: TGTGCCAGCAGTCTAGGGACTAGCGGTTACAATGAGCAGTTCTTC
cdr3_aa: CASSLGTSGYNEQFF

v_call: TRBV25-1
d_call: TRBD1
j_call: TRBJ1-6
clone_size: -
cdr3_length: 14
cdr3_nt: TGTGCCAGCCGCGAACAGGGGGCATATTCACCCCTCCACTTT
cdr3_aa: CASREQGAYSPLHF

v_call: TRBV30
d_call: TRBD1
j_call: TRBJ1-5
clone_size: -
cdr3_length: 15
cdr3_nt: TGTGCCTGGACCCCGGGACAGATGTTCGGTCAGCCCCAGCATTTT
cdr3_aa: CAWTPGQMFGQPQHF

v_call: TRBV19
d_call: -
j_call: TRBJ2-1
clone_size: -
cdr3_length: 13
cdr3_nt: TGTGCCAGTAAAGACCCTACAATTGGTGAGCAGTTCTTC
cdr3_aa: CASKDPTIGEQFF

v_call: TRBV19
d_call: -
j_call: TRBJ1-5
clone_size: -
cdr3_length: 15
cdr3_nt: TGTGCCAGTAGTGCCCTACGGAAGGGCAATCAGCCCCAGCATTTT
cdr3_aa: CASSALRKGNQPQHF